The next 20 T cell receptor beta chains were all read from a single sample in a study of T cells after yellow fever vaccination. MiXCR, run by TCRdb on the 5' RACE reads, gives a single entry per CDR3 protein. The data hold approximately 300,000 distinct CDR3 sequences, with 6.8% observed a single time. Sequencing was performed on PBMCs, taken about 49 days after the first yellow fever vaccination. The receptors were sampled from a man aged 18 to 29 who received the YFV17D yellow fever vaccine.

This clonotype was found a few times. The chain is built from TRBV6-1 and TRBJ2-7; 10 bases are a match to TRBD2. Germline CDR1 is MNHNS and CDR2 is SASEGT. V lost 6 bases and J lost 1; bases outside the gene matches: 3. The CDR3 has 14 residues. CDR3 nucleotides: TGTGCCAGCAGCAGCGGGGGGGGATCCTACGAGCAGTACTTC. It codes for CASSSGGGSYEQYF.

V and J are TRBV6-5 and TRBJ2-2; D unclear. From germline, CDR1 is MNHEY and CDR2 SVGAGI. This CDR3 is built from 15 residues. The V and J ends lost 1 base and 4 bases respectively, with 10 bases between them. Here the CDR3 reads CASSYYRWTTGELFF. The CDR3, as DNA: TGTGCCAGCAGTTACTATCGCTGGACCACCGGGGAGCTGTTTTTT.

This clonotype was seen many times. The chain employs TRBV5-1 and TRBJ2-3; D uncertain. CDR1 and CDR2 (germline): SGHRS, YFSETQ. The CDR3 runs to 14 residues. The V and J ends lost 4 bases and 1 base respectively, with 10 bases between them. The DNA of the CDR3 is TGCGCCAGCAGCCCACATTACGGCACAGATACGCAGTATTTT. This translates into CASSPHYGTDTQYF.

This clonotype has a handful of counts. The rearrangement uses TRBV20-1 and TRBJ2-7, with 12 bases that match TRBD2. The J segment lost 2 bases and the V segment lost 3 bases, leaving 5 bases of the junction unmatched. The CDR3 spans 15 residues. Germline V CDR1 and CDR2: DFQATT, SNEGSKA (reference sequence). Here the CDR3 DNA reads TGCAGTGCTAGTTCGGGACTAGCGGGCACCTACGAGCAGTACGTC. This translates into CSASSGLAGTYEQYV.

This clonotype has a handful of counts. The chain carries TRBV4-2 and TRBJ1-3, with D uncertain. The CDR3 loop spans 15 amino acids. Trimming took off 0 bases at V and 0 bases at J, with 6 bases between the two ends. Per germline, CDR1 LGHNA and CDR2 YNFKEQ. The CDR3, as DNA: TGTGCCAGCAGCCAAGATCTAAGCTCTGGAAACACCATATATTTT. Its protein product is CASSQDLSSGNTIYF.

The chain joins TRBV10-3 to TRBJ2-7; possible D gene TRBD1, 6 bases. The V gene lost 3 bases and the J gene lost 7 bases, with 16 bases spanning the gap. Per germline, CDR1 ENHRY and CDR2 SYGVKD. The CDR3 has 14 amino acids. CDR3 region: CAISDLGASGEQYF. The CDR3 DNA is TGTGCCATCAGTGACCTGGGGGCCTCGGGGGAGCAGTACTTC.

This clonotype was counted many times. The chain recombines TRBV6-6 with TRBJ2-3; unclear D gene. Germline CDR1 MNHNY, CDR2 SVGAGI (reference sequence). CDR3 size: 13 residues. The ends were cut back, 4 bases at V and 2 bases at J, with 7 bases in the middle. The CDR3 DNA sequence: TGTGCCAGCAGTTCCCGGGCCACAGATACGCAGTATTTT. The encoded protein is CASSSRATDTQYF.

The rearrangement joins TRBV9 to TRBJ2-3, with D uncertain. V gave up 3 bases and J gave up 6 bases, with 14 bases separating them. Per the germline V gene, CDR1 is SGDLS and CDR2 is YYNGEE. The CDR3 covers 14 residues. The CDR3 DNA reads as TGTGCCAGCAGCGCATCCCCGCGGCGGGATACGCAGTATTTT. Amino acids: CASSASPRRDTQYF.

This clonotype was counted between two and nine times. The chain carries TRBV7-9 and TRBJ1-6; tentative D call: TRBD1 (5 bases). The CDR3 consists of 14 residues. The V gene's germline CDR1 is SEHNR and CDR2 FQNEAQ (reference sequence). V was clipped by 4 bases and J by 14 bases, with 18 bases between them. As DNA, the CDR3 is TGTGCCAGCAGCTCCACTGGGACCCGGTCATCCCTCCACTTT. This sequence encodes CASSSTGTRSSLHF.

The CDR3 sequence is CATSDSQATYEQYV. DNA of the CDR3: TGTGCCACCAGTGATTCACAGGCCACCTACGAGCAGTACGTC. V gene TRBV24-1 combines with J gene TRBJ2-7; TRBD1 is a possible D gene (5 bases). V was pared by 2 bases and J by 2 bases, with 9 bases between. This CDR3 comprises 14 residues. CDR1 is KGHDR, CDR2 SFDVKD, per germline.

This clonotype was observed at least ten times. The J gene is TRBJ2-7, the V gene TRBV4-1; the D is unclear. This CDR3 has 13 residues. V gave up 4 bases and J gave up 3 bases, with 10 bases separating them. Per the germline V gene, CDR1 is MGHRA and CDR2 is YSYEKL. DNA of the CDR3: TGCGCCAGCAGCCCTCCCGGCTACTACGAGCAGTACTTC. Translating it yields CASSPPGYYEQYF.

This clonotype was counted a few times. The rearrangement joins TRBV5-1 to TRBJ2-5; D is ambiguous. With 0 bases removed from V and 5 bases from J, the gap between germline ends came to 17 bases. The germline V gene encodes CDR1 SGHRS and CDR2 YFSETQ. The CDR3 has 16 amino acids. This CDR3 reads CASSLDRLNLGETQYF. Written as DNA, the CDR3 is TGCGCCAGCAGCTTGGATAGGCTGAACTTAGGGGAGACCCAGTACTTC. Complete variable domain (other parts from reference TRBV5-1 and TRBJ2-5): KAGVTQTPRYLIKTRGQQVTLSCSPISGHRSVSWYQQTPGQGLQFLFEYFSETQRNKGNFPGRFSGRQFSNSRSEMNVSTLELGDSALYLCASSLDRLNLGETQYFGPGTRLLVL.

V usage is TRBV3-1 and J usage is TRBJ2-1; 8 nucleotides line up with TRBD2. The germline V gene has CDR1 LGHDT and CDR2 YNNKEL (reference sequence). The CDR3 runs 15 residues. J was trimmed by 3 bases and V by 2 bases; bases with no gene match: 3. CDR3 sequence (DNA): TGTGCCAGCAGCCAAACGGGAGGGTTCTACAATGAGCAGTTCTTC. Amino acids: CASSQTGGFYNEQFF.

The chain links TRBV6-1 to TRBJ2-3; tentative D call: TRBD1 (5 bases). CDR1 MNHNS and CDR2 SASEGT come from the germline V gene. The CDR3 runs to 14 residues. The ends were cut back, 6 bases at V and 9 bases at J, with 19 bases in the middle. The CDR3 DNA reads as TGTGCCAGCAGAGCCGACCTCCAGGGTCCGACGCAGTATTTT. This encodes CASRADLQGPTQYF.

There are a few counts of this clonotype. The V and J genes are TRBV6-5 and TRBJ1-6, with 7 bases that match TRBD1. V shed 0 bases and J 10 bases; nucleotides not matched to a gene: 6. CDR3 length equals 15 residues. Germline V CDR1 and CDR2: MNHEY, SVGAGI. This CDR3 is CASSYSPGGASPLHF. In DNA form, the CDR3 reads TGTGCCAGCAGTTACTCGCCAGGGGGTGCCTCACCCCTCCACTTT.

The table lists this clonotype with many counts. V gene TRBV21-1 combines with J gene TRBJ1-1; the D segment call TRBD1 is taken from the table without a DNA check. TRBV21-1 constitutes a pseudogene. The length of the CDR3 is 15 residues. The chain's CDR3 is CASSARDRGDTEAFF. The CDR3 DNA sequence: TGTGCCAGCAGCGCCCGGGACAGGGGAGACACTGAAGCTTTCTTT.

The chain carries TRBV29-1 and TRBJ2-7; D perhaps matches TRBD2 (6 bases). V was trimmed by 4 bases and J by 3 bases, leaving 19 bases between them. CDR3 length: 15 amino acids. The V gene's germline CDR1 is SQVTM and CDR2 ANQGSEA. CDR3 sequence: CSVVGSTPDLYEQYF. CDR3 bases: TGCAGCGTTGTCGGGAGTACCCCCGACCTCTACGAGCAGTACTTC.

This clonotype was found a few times. The V call is TRBV24-1, the J call TRBJ2-2; 10 bases agree with TRBD2. Trimming took 5 bases from V and 0 from J; bases not matched to a gene: 14. This CDR3 contains 20 residues. CDR1 and CDR2 (germline): KGHDR, SFDVKD. The CDR3: CATSAFPVLAGVPNTGELFF. For the CDR3, the DNA is TGTGCCACCAGTGCGTTCCCTGTTCTAGCGGGGGTACCGAACACCGGGGAGCTGTTTTTT.

This CDR3 is CSVEDGRGTGANVLTF. In DNA, the CDR3 is TGCAGCGTTGAAGATGGCAGGGGGACCGGGGCCAACGTCCTGACTTTC. The chain couples TRBV29-1 to TRBJ2-6, with 7 positions matching TRBD1. Germline lookup yields CDR1 SQVTM and CDR2 ANQGSEA. The V segment lost 0 bases and the J segment 4 bases; nucleotides outside the gene matches: 6. The CDR3 runs 16 residues.

The chain links TRBV6-2 or TRBV6-3 to TRBJ1-5; D is uncertain. The CDR3 consists of 13 residues. Looked up from germline, CDR1 is MNHEY and CDR2 is SVGEGT. Between the trimmed V and J ends, which lost 6 bases and 3 bases, there was a span of 9 bases. The CDR3 DNA reads as TGTGCCAGCAGAGACACGCCCAATCAGCCCCAGCATTTT. Translation gives CASRDTPNQPQHF.